This T cell receptor (beta chain) derives from a study of T cell responses to AZD1222 COVID-19 vaccine. Study as a whole: Some second doses came at about 4 weeks and others at about 12 weeks; these were pooled.

This table comes from immunoSEQ multiplex PCR, and its TCRdb copy is limited to in-frame clones, with some not included. The sample has over 100,000 clones, around 86% seen once. The CDR3 spans 15 residues. Germline-derived CDR1 and CDR2 are SGDLS and YYNGEE. With 3 bases removed from V and 4 bases from J, the gap between germline ends came to 16 bases. As to this clone: As yet, its antigen is unknown.

Study results and caveats: Along spike, vaccine-associated CD4 TCRs were found throughout, with dominance at 160-218 and 743-854. Donors, mostly white British, included more females; clonal diversity was possibly underestimated.

This sequence was found in an adult in good health. Source: peripheral blood, taken on day 0 of AZD1222 vaccination. The chain has TRBV9 and TRBJ1-2; tentative D call: TRBD1 (6 bases). DNA of the CDR3: TGTGCCAGCAGCGCGGAACAGGGTCGGAGCTATGGCTACACCTTC. It specifies CASSAEQGRSYGYTF.